This note documents a single TCR beta chain sequence. Its matching antigen is unknown. Vbeta (60) and Jbeta (13) primers were used in the PCR. Using immunoSEQ multiplex PCR, the repertoire was profiled, and TCRdb retains in-frame clones only, with some absent. The repertoire holds 180,000 or so clones, with approximately 80% as singletons. Trimming pared 5 bases from V and 1 base from J, leaving 8 bases between. Germline V gene sequence: CDR1 SGHVS, CDR2 FQNEAQ. The CDR3 length is 13 residues. The data stem from a study of cytomegalovirus exposure and HLA in healthy donors. Across the whole study: HLA-typed donors were the source of 83 million or so unique TCRs, which an early data release held.

Participants comprised healthy donors of bone marrow. Overall study results and limits: Previous analysis showed most TCR beta V segments were productive about 87% or about 30% of the time. Analysis was carried out at a later point, and it linked a missense DCLRE1C variant to TCR beta V- and J-gene trimming.

The clonotype was recovered from a young man in good health and CMV-seronegative. The chain employs TRBV7-8 and TRBJ1-1; possibly TRBD1 for D (6 bases). The sample taken for sequencing was PBMCs. For the CDR3, the DNA is TGTGCCAGCAGCATGGACAGGAACACTGAAGCTTTCTTT. Amino acid sequence: CASSMDRNTEAFF.